This TCR beta chain was sequenced in a study of T cells after yellow fever vaccination. TCRdb used MiXCR to reprocess the 5' RACE reads, holding one entry per CDR3 protein. Of tens of thousands of distinct CDR3 sequences detected, more than 10% appear once; the ten largest clones hold roughly 24%. This clonotype was picked up a small number of times. Sequenced material: CD8+ T cells not binding an NS4B(214-222) dextramer, sorted from PBMCs, taken less than 25 days after the first yellow fever vaccination. This clonotype was obtained from a man younger than 35 who received the YFV17D yellow fever vaccine.

In DNA, the CDR3 is TGTGCCAGCAGCCCTACTGTTGACTCCTACAATGAGCAGTTCTTC. Translating gives CASSPTVDSYNEQFF. The chain is built from TRBV2 and TRBJ2-1; D gene unclear. CDR1 is SNHLY and CDR2 is FYNNEI in the germline V gene. Trimming removed 6 bases at V and 0 bases at J, with 12 bases between. This CDR3 is built from 15 residues.